Here is one T cell receptor beta chain with its context. Its specificity is unknown. Researchers used 5'RACE with constant-segment primers to make TCR alpha and TCR beta cDNA libraries that carry sample barcodes and UMIs. TCRdb used MiXCR to reprocess the 5' RACE reads, holding one entry per CDR3 protein. The sample has 290,000 or so distinct CDR3 sequences, 15% to 20% seen once; the top ten hold about 21%. The CDR3 runs to 12 residues. J gave up 4 bases and V 8 bases, and 3 bases lay outside the gene matches. The V gene's germline CDR1 is ENHRY and CDR2 SYGVKD. These data belong to a study of T-cell memory formation after mild COVID-19. Points from the study as a whole: Some responding clones appeared in pre-infection memory, suggesting cross-reactive memory joined. CD4+ bias marked clones expanding day 15 to 37, unlike balanced contracting clones.

The chain links TRBV10-3 to TRBJ2-5; 8 bases are shared with TRBD2. The sample taken for sequencing was PBMCs or a T cell subset sorted from them (not recorded which). The TCR sequence derives from a man aged 18-30 years who had mild COVID-19 (a few samples of this study predate the infection). Cell type and time point are not known. CDR3 DNA: TGTGCCATCGGGACTAGGAGAGAGACCCAGTACTTC. The encoded protein is CAIGTRRETQYF.